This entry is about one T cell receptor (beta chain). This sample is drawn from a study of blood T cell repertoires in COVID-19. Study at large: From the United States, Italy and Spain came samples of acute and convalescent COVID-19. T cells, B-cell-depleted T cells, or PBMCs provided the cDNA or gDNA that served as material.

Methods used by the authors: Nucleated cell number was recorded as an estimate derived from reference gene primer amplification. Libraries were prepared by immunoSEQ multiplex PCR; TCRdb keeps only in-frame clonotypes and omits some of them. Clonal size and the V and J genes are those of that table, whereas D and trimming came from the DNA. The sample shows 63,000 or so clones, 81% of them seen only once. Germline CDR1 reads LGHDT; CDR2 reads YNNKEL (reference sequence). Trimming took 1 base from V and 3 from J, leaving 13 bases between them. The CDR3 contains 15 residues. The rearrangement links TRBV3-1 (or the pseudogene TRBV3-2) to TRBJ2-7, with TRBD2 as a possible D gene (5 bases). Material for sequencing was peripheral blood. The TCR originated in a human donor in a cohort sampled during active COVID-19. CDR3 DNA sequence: TGTGCCAGCAGCCAAGTAACCGAGGGATACTACGAGCAGTACTTC. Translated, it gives CASSQVTEGYYEQYF.